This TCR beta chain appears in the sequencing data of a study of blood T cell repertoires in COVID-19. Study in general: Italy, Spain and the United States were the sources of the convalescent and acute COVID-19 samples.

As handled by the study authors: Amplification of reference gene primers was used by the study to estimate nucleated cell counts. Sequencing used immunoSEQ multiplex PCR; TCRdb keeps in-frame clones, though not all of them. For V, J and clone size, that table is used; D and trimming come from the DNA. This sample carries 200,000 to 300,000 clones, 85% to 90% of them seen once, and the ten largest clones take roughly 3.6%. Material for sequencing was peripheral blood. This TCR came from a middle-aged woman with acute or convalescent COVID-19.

In DNA, the CDR3 is TGTGCCAGCAGCTTGGAGCAGTATAGCAATCAGCCCCAGCATTTT. Translating it yields CASSLEQYSNQPQHF. The chain employs TRBV11-2 and TRBJ1-5, with no clear D. CDR1 SGHAT and CDR2 FQNNGV come from the germline V gene. V lost 3 bases, J lost 0 bases, and 9 bases lay in between. This CDR3 comprises 15 residues.